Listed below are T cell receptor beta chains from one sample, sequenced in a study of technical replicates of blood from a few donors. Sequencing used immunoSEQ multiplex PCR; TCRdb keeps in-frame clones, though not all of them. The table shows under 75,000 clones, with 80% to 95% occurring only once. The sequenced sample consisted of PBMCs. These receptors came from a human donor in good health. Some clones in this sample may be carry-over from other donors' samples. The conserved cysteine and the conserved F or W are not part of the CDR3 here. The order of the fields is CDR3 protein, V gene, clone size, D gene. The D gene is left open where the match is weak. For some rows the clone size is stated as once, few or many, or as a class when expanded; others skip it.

CDR3aa: ASSVGTDTQY; v_gene: TRBV2; abundance: once; d_gene: -
CDR3aa: ASSSSLAVINEQF; v_gene: TRBV9; abundance: -; d_gene: TRBD2
CDR3aa: ASQETSGPYEQY; v_gene: TRBV18; abundance: -; d_gene: TRBD2
CDR3aa: ASSVRGTSDDEQF; v_gene: TRBV9; abundance: -; d_gene: TRBD2
CDR3aa: ASSRTSGSSDEQF; v_gene: TRBV2; abundance: -; d_gene: TRBD2
CDR3aa: ASSLSLAGGPRSYNEQF; v_gene: TRBV7-7; abundance: -; d_gene: TRBD2
CDR3aa: ASSDLGVAVAKNIQY; v_gene: TRBV10-1; abundance: -; d_gene: -
CDR3aa: ASRITTGGPHEQY; v_gene: TRBV27; abundance: -; d_gene: TRBD1
CDR3aa: SVQRGPGVDTQY; v_gene: TRBV29-1; abundance: -; d_gene: TRBD2
CDR3aa: ASTRLGTTNEKLF; v_gene: TRBV6-1; abundance: -; d_gene: -
CDR3aa: ASSPTRTGNEQY; v_gene: TRBV19; abundance: -; d_gene: -
CDR3aa: ASSPGAAGGSGEQF; v_gene: TRBV4-3; abundance: -; d_gene: TRBD2
CDR3aa: SVASGGRNEQF; v_gene: TRBV29-1; abundance: -; d_gene: TRBD1
CDR3aa: AISETGGNYEQY; v_gene: TRBV10-3; abundance: -; d_gene: TRBD1
CDR3aa: ASSEGGVRNIQY; v_gene: TRBV25-1; abundance: -; d_gene: TRBD2
CDR3aa: ASSPGLAGGIDTQY; v_gene: TRBV7-6; abundance: -; d_gene: TRBD2
CDR3aa: ASSFIAGANVLT; v_gene: TRBV7-3; abundance: once; d_gene: -
CDR3aa: SVWDRFSGNTIY; v_gene: TRBV29-1; abundance: once; d_gene: TRBD1
CDR3aa: ASSIEQGNQPQH; v_gene: TRBV19; abundance: -; d_gene: -
CDR3aa: ASSPGDGGQPQH; v_gene: TRBV18; abundance: once; d_gene: -
CDR3aa: ASSLGLAGGTRGYEQY; v_gene: TRBV7-6; abundance: -; d_gene: TRBD2
CDR3aa: ASRRGGGDNEQF; v_gene: TRBV7-6; abundance: -; d_gene: TRBD2
CDR3aa: ASSPDLGSLNEQF; v_gene: TRBV7-9; abundance: -; d_gene: -
CDR3aa: ACQPMNTEAF; v_gene: TRBV30; abundance: -; d_gene: -
CDR3aa: ASGTKFTDTQY; v_gene: TRBV21-1; abundance: -; d_gene: -
CDR3aa: ASSVEPVEERSREQF; v_gene: TRBV9; abundance: -; d_gene: -
CDR3aa: ASSFLAGGRDTQY; v_gene: TRBV7-9; abundance: -; d_gene: TRBD2
CDR3aa: ASREASLANEKLF; v_gene: TRBV6-5; abundance: -; d_gene: -
CDR3aa: ASSGSGGYNSPLH; v_gene: TRBV18; abundance: -; d_gene: TRBD1
CDR3aa: ASRTGYEQF; v_gene: TRBV19; abundance: -; d_gene: TRBD1
CDR3aa: ASSLGTGPVETQY; v_gene: TRBV7-2; abundance: -; d_gene: -
CDR3aa: ASSYPSGTGDYGQY; v_gene: TRBV6-6; abundance: -; d_gene: TRBD1
CDR3aa: ASSQPLAGALNQPQH; v_gene: TRBV4-1; abundance: once; d_gene: -
CDR3aa: ASSYDGPTYNEQF; v_gene: TRBV6-5; abundance: once; d_gene: -
CDR3aa: ASSYPNGNEQY; v_gene: TRBV6-5; abundance: -; d_gene: -